Given below is one T cell receptor (beta chain) in context. Its target is unknown. TCRdb keeps only in-frame clones here, not all; method: immunoSEQ multiplex PCR. The repertoire holds 250,000 to 300,000 clones, with 85% to 95% as singletons. These data come from a study of T cell responses to AZD1222 COVID-19 vaccine. Study-level results: The CD4 TCRs associated with vaccination extended across spike and predominated at 160-218 and 743-854. Donors were largely white British and mainly female; clonal diversity was possibly underestimated. Only after the peak T cell response were repertoires sampled.

Pooling was applied to second doses at about 4 or about 12 weeks. CDR1 is LGHDT and CDR2 is YNNKEL in the germline V gene (reference sequence). The CDR3 has 12 amino acids. V dropped 4 bases and J dropped 7 bases, with 8 bases sitting between them. V and J are TRBV3-1 (or the pseudogene TRBV3-2) and TRBJ2-1; D unclear. The TCR sequence derives from an adult who received the AZD1222 COVID-19 vaccine. The material was peripheral blood, obtained 28 days after the second AZD1222 dose. CDR3 sequence (DNA): TGTGCCAGCAGCCCGGACGTAAATGAGCAGTTCTTC. Encoded protein: CASSPDVNEQFF.